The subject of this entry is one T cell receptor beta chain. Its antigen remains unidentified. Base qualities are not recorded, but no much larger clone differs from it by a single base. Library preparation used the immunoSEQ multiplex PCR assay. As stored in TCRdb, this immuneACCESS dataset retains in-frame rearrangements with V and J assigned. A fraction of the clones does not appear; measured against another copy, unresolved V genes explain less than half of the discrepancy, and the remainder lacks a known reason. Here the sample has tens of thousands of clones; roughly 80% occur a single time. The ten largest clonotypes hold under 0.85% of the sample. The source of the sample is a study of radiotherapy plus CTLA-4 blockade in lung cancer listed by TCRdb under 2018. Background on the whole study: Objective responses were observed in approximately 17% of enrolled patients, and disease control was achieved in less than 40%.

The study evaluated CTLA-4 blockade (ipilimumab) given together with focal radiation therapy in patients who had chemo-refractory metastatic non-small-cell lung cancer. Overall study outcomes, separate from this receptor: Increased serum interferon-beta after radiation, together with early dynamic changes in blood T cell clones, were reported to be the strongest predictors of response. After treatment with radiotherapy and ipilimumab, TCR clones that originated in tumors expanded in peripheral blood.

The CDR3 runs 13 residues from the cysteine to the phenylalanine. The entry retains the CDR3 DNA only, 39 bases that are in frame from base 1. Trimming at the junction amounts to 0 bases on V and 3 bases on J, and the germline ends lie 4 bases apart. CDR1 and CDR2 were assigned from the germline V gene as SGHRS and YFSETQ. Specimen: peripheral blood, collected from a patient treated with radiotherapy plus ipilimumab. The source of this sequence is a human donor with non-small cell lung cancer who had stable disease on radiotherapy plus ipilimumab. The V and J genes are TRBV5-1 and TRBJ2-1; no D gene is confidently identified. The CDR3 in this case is CASSLDSYNEQFF. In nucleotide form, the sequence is TGCGCCAGCAGCTTGGACAGCTACAATGAGCAGTTCTTC.